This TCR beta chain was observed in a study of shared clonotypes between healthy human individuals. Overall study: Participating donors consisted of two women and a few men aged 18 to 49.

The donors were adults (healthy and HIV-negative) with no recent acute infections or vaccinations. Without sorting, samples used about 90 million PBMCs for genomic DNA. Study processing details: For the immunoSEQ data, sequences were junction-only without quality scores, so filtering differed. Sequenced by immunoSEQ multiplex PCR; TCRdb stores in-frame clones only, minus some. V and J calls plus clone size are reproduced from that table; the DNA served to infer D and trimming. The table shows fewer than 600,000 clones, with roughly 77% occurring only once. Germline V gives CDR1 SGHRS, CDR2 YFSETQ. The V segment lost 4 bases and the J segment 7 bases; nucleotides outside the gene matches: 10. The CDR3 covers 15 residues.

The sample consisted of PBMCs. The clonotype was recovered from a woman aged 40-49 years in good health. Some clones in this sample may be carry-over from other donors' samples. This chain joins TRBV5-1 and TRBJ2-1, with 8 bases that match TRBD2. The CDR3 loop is CASSPREGLYNEQFF. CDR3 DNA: TGCGCCAGCAGCCCCCGGGAGGGCCTATATAATGAGCAGTTCTTC.